These 30 T cell receptor beta chains originate from one sample sequenced in a study of blood T cell repertoires in COVID-19. Sequenced by immunoSEQ multiplex PCR; TCRdb stores in-frame clones only, minus some. The top ten clones hold 55% to 70% of a sample with 40,000 to 50,000 clones, roughly 84% of them seen once. The sequenced sample was peripheral blood. Source of these receptors: a man aged 70-80 years with acute or convalescent COVID-19.

This clone has just one count. The J gene is TRBJ2-2, the V gene TRBV7-2; 7 bases map to TRBD2. The CDR3 is 14 amino acids. Germline V gives CDR1 SGHTA, CDR2 FQGNSA. Trimming cost V 11 bases and J 1 base; bases outside gene matches: 7. CDR3 region: CAGGEPLNTGELFF. Written as DNA, the CDR3 is TGTGCCGGGGGGGAGCCCCTGAACACCGGGGAGCTGTTTTTT.

V is TRBV28 and J is TRBJ1-5; no clear D. With 4 bases removed from V and 2 bases from J, the gap between germline ends came to 12 bases. This CDR3 has 15 amino acids. Looked up from germline, CDR1 is MDHEN and CDR2 is SYDVKM. CDR3 region: CASSSRGWGNQPQHF. The DNA for the CDR3 is TGTGCCAGCAGTTCTCGGGGTTGGGGCAATCAGCCCCAGCATTTT.

V and J are TRBV19 and TRBJ1-2, with D tentatively TRBD1 (5 bases). The CDR3 spans 16 residues. Germline V CDR1 and CDR2: LNHDA, SQIVND (reference sequence). V was shortened by 5 bases and J by 8 bases, with 24 bases between the two germline ends. The CDR3 protein is CASSAQPGPPGGGYTF. CDR3 DNA sequence: TGTGCCAGTAGTGCCCAACCGGGACCCCCTGGAGGGGGCTACACCTTC. The entire variable domain, with the rest obtained from reference TRBV19 and TRBJ1-2, is as follows: DGGITQSPKYLFRKEGQNVTLSCEQNLNHDAMYWYRQDPGQGLRLIYYSQIVNDFQKGDIAEGYSVSREKKESFPLTVTSAQKNPTAFYLCASSAQPGPPGGGYTFGSGTRLTVV.

This clone has only a few counts. The CDR3 DNA follows: TGTGCCAGCAGCCTCCGGGACAGCTTCACTGAAGCTTTCTTT. Amino acids: CASSLRDSFTEAFF. The chain has TRBV5-4 and TRBJ1-1; 7 nucleotides line up with TRBD1. Unmatched junction bases numbered 7, after V lost 4 bases and J lost 4 bases. The CDR3 is 14 residues long. Germline V lookup: CDR1 SGHNT, CDR2 YYREEE (reference sequence).

This chain joins TRBV6-1 and TRBJ2-1; 10 nucleotides match TRBD1. Losses at the gene ends were 2 bases for V and 6 bases for J; bases not matched to a gene: 7. In germline, CDR1 is MNHNS, CDR2 SASEGT. There are 16 residues in the CDR3. CDR3 residues: CASSEPGQGTLNEQFF. In nucleotides, the CDR3 is TGTGCCAGCAGTGAACCGGGACAGGGGACCCTCAATGAGCAGTTCTTC.

This clone appeared a few times. The chain employs TRBV29-1 and TRBJ2-5; 8 positions match TRBD2. Germline V gene data show CDR1 as SQVTM and CDR2 as ANQGSEA. V gave up 7 bases and J gave up 4 bases; unmatched junction bases: 2. The CDR3 loop spans 11 amino acids. As DNA, the CDR3 is TGCAGCGGCACTAGCGGAGAGACCCAGTACTTC. Encoded protein: CSGTSGETQYF.

The chain is built from TRBV24-1 and TRBJ2-2; D not certain. Germline V lookup: CDR1 KGHDR, CDR2 SFDVKD. The CDR3 length is 16 residues. The V and J ends lost 5 bases and 4 bases respectively, with 16 bases between them. DNA of the CDR3: TGTGCCACCAGTGCCCTCGCAACAGACATCACCGGGGAGCTGTTTTTT. It is translated as CATSALATDITGELFF.

This chain joins TRBV4-2 and TRBJ2-3; TRBD2 matches at 8 bases. The CDR3 is 17 residues long. In germline, CDR1 is LGHNA, CDR2 YNFKEQ. V was clipped by 5 bases and J by 1 base; unmatched bases: 11. As DNA, the CDR3 is TGTGCCAGCAGCTCGGCTGTCCGGGAGGGGGGCACAGATACGCAGTATTTT. It yields the protein CASSSAVREGGTDTQYF.

The chain combines TRBV27 with TRBJ1-1; D possibly corresponds to TRBD1 (6 bases). Looked up from germline, CDR1 is MNHEY and CDR2 is SMNVEV (reference sequence). The CDR3 is 13 residues long. Deletions cut 6 bases from V and 2 bases from J, with 10 bases between. The CDR3 region has the DNA TGTGCCAGCAGGAAACAGGGTAACACTGAAGCTTTCTTT. This encodes CASRKQGNTEAFF.

This chain links TRBV3-1 (or the pseudogene TRBV3-2) with TRBJ1-6; no clear D. Germline values: CDR1 LGHDT, CDR2 YNNKEL (reference sequence). Between the trimmed V and J ends, which lost 0 bases and 7 bases, there was a span of 7 bases. The CDR3 loop spans 14 amino acids. Written as DNA, the CDR3 is TGTGCCAGCAGCCAAGACCTGGCCAATTCACCCCTCCACTTT. Translated, it gives CASSQDLANSPLHF.

V is TRBV5-4 and J is TRBJ2-7, with D maybe TRBD1 (7 bases). Germline CDR1 is SGHNT and CDR2 is YYREEE (reference sequence). CDR3 length equals 16 residues. The V and J ends lost 3 bases and 1 base respectively, with 17 bases between them. This chain's CDR3 is CASSSGGAGGSYEQYF. For the CDR3, the DNA is TGTGCCAGCAGCTCCGGAGGGGCAGGGGGTTCCTACGAGCAGTACTTC.

This chain uses TRBV6-5 with TRBJ2-1; the D gene is possibly TRBD1 (6 bases). CDR3 length: 15 residues. The germline gives CDR1 MNHEY, CDR2 SVGAGI. V was clipped by 7 bases and J by 8 bases, with 21 bases between them. The CDR3: CASKRGTPPLDEQFF. DNA of the CDR3: TGTGCCAGCAAGAGGGGGACACCCCCCCTGGATGAGCAGTTCTTC.

This clone was seen only a few times. The gene calls are TRBV18 and TRBJ1-4, with D possibly TRBD1 on 5 matching bases. This CDR3 has 15 amino acids. Per germline, CDR1 KGHSH and CDR2 LQKENI. V was shortened by 0 bases and J by 6 bases, with 11 bases between the two germline ends. CDR3 loop: CASSPPTVKDEKLFF. The DNA for the CDR3 is TGTGCCAGCTCACCACCGACAGTCAAAGATGAAAAACTGTTTTTT.

The J gene is TRBJ1-2, the V gene TRBV7-9; tentatively, D is TRBD1 (5 bases). The V end was cut by 4 bases, the J end by 7 bases, with 13 bases between. Germline V lookup: CDR1 SEHNR, CDR2 FQNEAQ (reference sequence). The CDR3 sequence is 13 residues long. In nucleotides, the CDR3 is TGTGCCAGCAGCTCCCAGGGTTACGGTGGCTACACCTTC. As protein: CASSSQGYGGYTF.

DNA of the CDR3: TGTGCCAGTAGTTTCCGGGACAGGGTTGCGAACACTGAAGCTTTCTTT. As protein: CASSFRDRVANTEAFF. The genes are TRBV19 and TRBJ1-1; TRBD1 matches 9 bases. V shed 5 bases and J 1 base; nucleotides not matched to a gene: 8. The CDR3 totals 16 residues. CDR1 and CDR2 (germline): LNHDA, SQIVND (reference sequence).

This chain connects TRBV28 to TRBJ2-1, with 10 bases that match TRBD2. This CDR3 region has 16 residues. Trimming at V came to 5 bases and at J to 8 bases, leaving 12 bases not matched to a gene. CDR1 is MDHEN and CDR2 is SYDVKM in the germline V gene. CDR3 DNA sequence: TGTGCCAGCAGTCCCGGGGGTAGCGGGAGGTGGGATGAGCAGTTCTTC. Translation: CASSPGGSGRWDEQFF.

This chain connects TRBV4-2 to TRBJ1-3; 9 positions match TRBD1. V lost 3 bases to trimming and J lost 4 bases; unmatched junction nucleotides: 4. The V gene's germline CDR1 is LGHNA and CDR2 YNFKEQ. The CDR3 is made up of 15 amino acids. The CDR3 sequence is CASSQIGTGGNTIYF. In DNA, the CDR3 is TGTGCCAGCAGCCAGATCGGGACAGGGGGAAACACCATATATTTT.

This clone was picked up a small number of times. The V and J genes are TRBV29-1 and TRBJ1-3; D uncertain. This CDR3 contains 11 residues. Germline CDR1 reads SQVTM; CDR2 reads ANQGSEA. V shed 6 bases and J shed 4 bases, with 7 bases lying between them. The CDR3 DNA reads TGCAGCGTCTTAATAGGAAACACCATATATTTT. This sequence encodes CSVLIGNTIYF.

About this clone: The sample contains more than one DNA sequence encoding this CDR3. The rearrangement joins TRBV11-2 to TRBJ1-2, with D maybe TRBD1 (5 bases). Germline CDR1 SGHAT, CDR2 FQNNGV. The length of the CDR3 is 13 residues. The V end was cut by 1 base, the J end by 4 bases, with 7 bases between. The DNA of the CDR3 is TGTGCCAGCAGCTTAGGACAGATCTATGGCTACACCTTC. Its translation is CASSLGQIYGYTF.

The rearrangement joins TRBV5-1 to TRBJ1-1, with D possibly matching TRBD1 (6 bases). Trimming removed 0 bases at V and 3 bases at J, with 9 bases between. Germline-derived CDR1 and CDR2 are SGHRS and YFSETQ. The CDR3 totals 14 residues. In DNA, the CDR3 is TGCGCCAGCAGCTTGGCAGGGGCGGACACTGAAGCTTTCTTT. Encoded protein: CASSLAGADTEAFF. Filled out from reference TRBV5-1 and TRBJ1-1, the complete variable domain reads KAGVTQTPRYLIKTRGQQVTLSCSPISGHRSVSWYQQTPGQGLQFLFEYFSETQRNKGNFPGRFSGRQFSNSRSEMNVSTLELGDSALYLCASSLAGADTEAFFGQGTRLTVV.

This clone occurred a few times. The chain joins TRBV7-6 to TRBJ2-6; 7 nucleotides align to TRBD1. Trimming removed 3 bases from V and 0 bases from J; junction bases left unmatched: 5. Germline-derived CDR1 and CDR2 are SGHVS and FNYEAQ. The CDR3 totals 17 residues. The CDR3 here is CASSLRDSLSGANVLTF. The CDR3 DNA reads TGTGCCAGCAGCTTGAGGGACAGCCTCTCTGGGGCCAACGTCCTGACTTTC. The complete variable domain, with remaining parts taken from reference TRBV7-6 and TRBJ2-6, reads GAGVSQSPRYKVTKRGQDVALRCDPISGHVSLYWYRQALGQGPEFLTYFNYEAQQDKSGLPNDRFSAERPEGSISTLTIQRTEQRDSAMYRCASSLRDSLSGANVLTFGAGSRLTVL.

The chain links TRBV7-2 to TRBJ2-5; D is undetermined. Trimming took off 2 bases at V and 5 bases at J, with 3 bases between the two ends. The germline V gene has CDR1 SGHTA and CDR2 FQGNSA. This CDR3 is 11 amino acids long. This CDR3 is CASSLSETQYF. For the CDR3, the DNA is TGTGCCAGCAGCTTATCTGAGACCCAGTACTTC.

This chain joins TRBV6-5 and TRBJ1-1; D unresolved. This CDR3 contains 13 residues. The germline V and J ends were trimmed by 4 bases and 10 bases, with 16 bases remaining between them. Germline CDR1 reads MNHEY; CDR2 reads SVGAGI. As DNA, the CDR3 is TGTGCCAGCAGTTTAGGACGAGGGTGGGGAGCTTTCTTT. Its protein product is CASSLGRGWGAFF.

This clone was seen at least ten times. The chain combines TRBV5-1 with TRBJ1-4; 8 bases align to TRBD1. This CDR3 has 15 amino acids. After removal of 4 bases from V and 5 bases from J, the junction contained 7 bases not matched to a gene. Germline V CDR1 and CDR2: SGHRS, YFSETQ. CDR3 region: CASSQRRQGNEKLFF. The CDR3 nucleotides are TGCGCCAGCAGCCAACGAAGACAGGGGAATGAAAAACTGTTTTTT.

The rearrangement joins TRBV7-3 to TRBJ2-3, with 9 nucleotides matching TRBD2. The length of the CDR3 is 14 residues. The germline gives CDR1 SGHTA, CDR2 FQGTGA. V gave up 2 bases and J gave up 3 bases; unmatched junction bases: 0. The CDR3 region has the DNA TGTGCCAGCAGCTTAGGACTAGCGACAGATACGCAGTATTTT. Protein product: CASSLGLATDTQYF.

V usage is TRBV3-1 (or the pseudogene TRBV3-2) and J usage is TRBJ1-2; a weak D match, TRBD1 (5 bases). CDR3 length equals 11 residues. CDR1 LGHDT and CDR2 YNNKEL come from the germline V gene (reference sequence). V was pared by 3 bases and J by 7 bases, with 6 bases between. The CDR3 DNA reads TGTGCCAGCAGCCAGGGGGGTGGCTACACCTTC. It is translated as CASSQGGGYTF.

This clone was seen just once. This chain links TRBV19 with TRBJ2-1, with 7 bases aligning to TRBD2. The junction had 2 bases not matched to a gene; V was cut back by 5 bases and J by 4 bases. The CDR3 runs 13 residues. Germline values: CDR1 LNHDA, CDR2 SQIVND (reference sequence). The CDR3 here is CASSRREYNEQFF. CDR3 bases: TGTGCCAGTAGTCGGCGGGAGTACAATGAGCAGTTCTTC.

The chain uses TRBV9 and TRBJ2-2; D remains ambiguous. Germline V gene lookup returns CDR1 SGDLS and CDR2 YYNGEE. V lost 2 bases and J 1 base, leaving 6 bases between the germline ends. The CDR3 totals 14 residues. CDR3 region: CASSVTENTGELFF. CDR3 bases: TGTGCCAGCAGCGTTACAGAGAACACCGGGGAGCTGTTTTTT.

The V and J genes are TRBV7-2 and TRBJ2-5, with D perhaps TRBD1 (6 bases). Germline values: CDR1 SGHTA, CDR2 FQGNSA. The CDR3 contains 15 residues. V was trimmed by 3 bases and J by 4 bases, leaving 15 bases between them. CDR3 residues: CASSFLRGVGETQYF. The CDR3 DNA reads as TGTGCCAGCAGCTTTCTCAGGGGAGTAGGAGAGACCCAGTACTTC. Full variable domain (missing parts from reference TRBV7-2 and TRBJ2-5): GAGVSQSPSNKVTEKGKDVELRCDPISGHTALYWYRQSLGQGLEFLIYFQGNSAPDKSGLPSDRFSAERTGGSVSTLTIQRTQQEDSAVYLCASSFLRGVGETQYFGPGTRLLVL.

This sequence joins TRBV19 and TRBJ1-1; a possible D gene is TRBD1 (6 bases). V shed 6 bases and J shed 1 base, with 15 bases lying between them. Per the germline V gene, CDR1 is LNHDA and CDR2 is SQIVND (reference sequence). The CDR3 has 15 amino acids. The CDR3 bases are TGTGCCAGTAGACACAATGGACAGACGAACACTGAAGCTTTCTTT. Residues: CASRHNGQTNTEAFF.